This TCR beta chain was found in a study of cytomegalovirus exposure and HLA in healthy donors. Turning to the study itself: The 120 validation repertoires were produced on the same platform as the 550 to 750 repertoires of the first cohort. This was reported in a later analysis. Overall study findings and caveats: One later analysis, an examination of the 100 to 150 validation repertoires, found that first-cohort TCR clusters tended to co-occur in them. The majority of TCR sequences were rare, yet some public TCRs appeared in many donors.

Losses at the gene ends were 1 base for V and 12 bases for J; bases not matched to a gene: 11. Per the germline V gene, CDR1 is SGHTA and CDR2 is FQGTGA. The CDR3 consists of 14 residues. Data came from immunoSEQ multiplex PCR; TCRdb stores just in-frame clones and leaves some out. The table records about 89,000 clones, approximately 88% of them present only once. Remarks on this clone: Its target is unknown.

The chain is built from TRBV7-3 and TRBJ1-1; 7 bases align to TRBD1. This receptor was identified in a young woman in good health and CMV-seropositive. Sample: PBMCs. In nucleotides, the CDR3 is TGTGCCAGCAGCTTAATAGGGGGCCCGGCACCCCCTTTCTTT. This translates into CASSLIGGPAPPFF. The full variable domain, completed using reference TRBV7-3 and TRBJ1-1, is GAGVSQTPSNKVTEKGKYVELRCDPISGHTALYWYRQSLGQGPEFLIYFQGTGAADDSGLPNDRFFAVRPEGSVSTLKIQRTERGDSAVYLCASSLIGGPAPPFFGQGTRLTVV.